This passage covers 26 T cell receptor beta chains from one sample sequenced in a study of T cells in Graves' hyperthyroidism and ophthalmopathy. What was amplified from RNA transcripts were TCR beta CDR3 regions. The study used the HTBI primer set for a first-round RT-PCR of the TCR CDR3. TCRdb reprocessed the multiplex PCR reads with MiXCR, giving one entry per CDR3 protein. The sample has around 450,000 distinct CDR3 sequences; less than 20% are singletons. Sequencing was carried out using blood. These receptors originate from a woman aged 18-29 years with Graves' hyperthyroidism.

This clonotype appeared a few times. The CDR3 spells CSARNRRLTGANVLTF. In DNA form, the CDR3 reads TGCAGTGCTAGGAATAGGCGGTTAACTGGGGCCAACGTCCTGACTTTC. The chain uses TRBV20-1 and TRBJ2-6; D gene unclear. V lost 3 bases, J lost 2 bases, and 14 bases lay in between. Germline CDR1 DFQATT, CDR2 SNEGSKA (reference sequence). The CDR3 runs to 16 residues.

There are a few counts of this clonotype. The V gene is TRBV19, the J gene TRBJ2-7; D call uncertain. The CDR3 loop spans 13 amino acids. Between the trimmed V and J ends, which lost 3 bases and 2 bases, there was a span of 8 bases. CDR1 and CDR2 from the germline V gene are LNHDA and SQIVND (reference sequence). This CDR3 reads CASSILDTYEQYF. DNA for the CDR3: TGTGCCAGTAGTATCTTGGATACCTACGAGCAGTACTTC.

Concerning this clonotype: This may come from a read error, since a much larger clone is one base off. The chain carries TRBV7-3 and TRBJ1-2, with unresolved D. The germline V gene encodes CDR1 SGHTA and CDR2 FQGTGA. The CDR3 is made up of 16 amino acids. Trimming took 0 bases from V and 4 from J, leaving 15 bases between them. Written as DNA, the CDR3 is TGTGCCAGCAGCTTAACGTGCGCAGCGGGGAGCTATGGCTACACCTTC. Translation gives CASSLTCAAGSYGYTF.

With respect to this clonotype: This may come from a read error, since a much larger clone is one base off. The chain uses TRBV7-2 and TRBJ1-4, with 9 positions matching TRBD1. CDR3 length: 14 amino acids. The V gene's germline CDR1 is SGHTA and CDR2 FQGNSA. Written as DNA, the CDR3 is TGTGCCAGCACCCGGACAGGGGAATTTGAAAAACTGGTTTTT. Protein product: CASTRTGEFEKLVF.

In its sample, this clonotype was seen many times. V usage is TRBV20-1 and J usage is TRBJ2-7, with D tentatively TRBD2 (5 bases). V lost 5 bases, J lost 5 bases, and 19 bases lay in between. The CDR3 is 14 amino acids. Looked up from germline, CDR1 is DFQATT and CDR2 is SNEGSKA (reference sequence). The CDR3 spells CSAGLETLSNEQYF. In nucleotides, the CDR3 is TGCAGTGCTGGACTTGAGACGCTGAGTAACGAGCAGTACTTC.

The sample holds a few counts of this clonotype. The chain is built from TRBV12-5 and TRBJ2-2; D perhaps matches TRBD2 (6 bases). The CDR3 is made up of 14 amino acids. Trimming took 4 bases from V and 6 from J, leaving 12 bases between them. The germline gives CDR1 LGHNT, CDR2 FRNRAP. The CDR3 reads CASGYRGGAGELFF. In DNA form, the CDR3 reads TGTGCTAGTGGTTATCGGGGAGGCGCCGGGGAGCTGTTTTTT.

The chain carries TRBV28 and TRBJ1-2, with 8 bases aligning to TRBD1. This CDR3 has 14 residues. The germline CDR1 and CDR2 sequences are MDHEN and SYDVKM. V was clipped by 4 bases and J by 4 bases; unmatched bases: 5. The CDR3 reads CASSSQDRAYGYTF. The CDR3 DNA sequence: TGTGCCAGCAGTTCCCAGGACAGGGCCTATGGCTACACCTTC.

Many counts were recorded for this clonotype. The chain carries TRBV20-1 and TRBJ2-7; TRBD1 aligns across 9 bases. This CDR3 comprises 13 residues. In germline, CDR1 is DFQATT, CDR2 SNEGSKA (reference sequence). The J segment lost 4 bases and the V segment lost 2 bases, leaving 3 bases of the junction unmatched. CDR3 in amino acids: CSARKDRGYEQYF. The CDR3 nucleotides read TGCAGTGCTAGAAAGGACAGGGGATACGAGCAGTACTTC.

This clonotype has at least ten counts. V gene TRBV19 combines with J gene TRBJ1-1; no clear D. The CDR3 contains 14 residues. Germline-derived CDR1 and CDR2 are LNHDA and SQIVND (reference sequence). The germline V and J ends were trimmed by 4 bases and 5 bases, with 14 bases remaining between them. The CDR3 sequence is CASSTAAGITEAFF. The CDR3 nucleotides read TGTGCCAGTAGTACCGCCGCGGGAATAACTGAAGCTTTCTTT.

This clonotype was detected many times. This chain joins TRBV18 and TRBJ2-1, with 8 bases identical to TRBD1. V shed 3 bases and J 5 bases; nucleotides not matched to a gene: 3. The CDR3 is made up of 14 amino acids. CDR1 KGHSH and CDR2 LQKENI come from the germline V gene. The CDR3 bases are TGTGCCAGCTCACCCGACAGGGGTGACAATGAGCAGTTCTTC. It codes for CASSPDRGDNEQFF. The full variable domain, completed using reference TRBV18 and TRBJ2-1, is NAGVMQNPRHLVRRRGQEARLRCSPMKGHSHVYWYRQLPEEGLKFMVYLQKENIIDESGMPKERFSAEFPKEGPSILRIQQVVRGDSAAYFCASSPDRGDNEQFFGPGTRLTVL.

A few counts support this clonotype. The rearrangement links TRBV20-1 to TRBJ2-1; the match to TRBD2 covers 7 bases. V trimming: 3 bases; J trimming: 10 bases; junction bases outside the gene matches: 6. The CDR3 sequence is 12 residues long. Germline V gene data show CDR1 as DFQATT and CDR2 as SNEGSKA (reference sequence). The CDR3 region has the DNA TGCAGTGCTAGTAGGGTTAGCGGGGAGCAGTTCTTC. It translates to CSASRVSGEQFF.

This clonotype was seen repeatedly, ten times or more. The chain couples TRBV3-1 to TRBJ1-2; no definite D call. CDR3 size: 12 residues. V was trimmed by 1 base and J by 4 bases, leaving 4 bases between them. Germline loops: CDR1 LGHDT, CDR2 YNNKEL (reference sequence). CDR3 DNA: TGTGCCAGCAGCCAAGTTCCCTATGGCTACACCTTC. Its protein is CASSQVPYGYTF. The full variable domain, its missing parts supplied by reference TRBV3-1 and TRBJ1-2, is DTAVSQTPKYLVTQMGNDKSIKCEQNLGHDTMYWYKQDSKKFLKIMFSYNNKELIINETVPNRFSPKSPDKAHLNLHINSLELGDSAVYFCASSQVPYGYTFGSGTRLTVV.

This clonotype was counted ten times or more. The chain links TRBV28 to TRBJ2-6; 7 bases align to TRBD1. The CDR3 contains 16 residues. Per the germline V gene, CDR1 is MDHEN and CDR2 is SYDVKM. V lost 5 bases and J lost 0; bases outside the gene matches: 4. The CDR3 spells CASSPDRPSGANVLTF. As DNA, the CDR3 is TGTGCCAGCAGTCCGGACAGGCCCTCTGGGGCCAACGTCCTGACTTTC.

This clonotype came up many times. The chain combines TRBV7-9 with TRBJ1-1; weak D call: TRBD1 (6 bases). Between the trimmed V and J ends, which lost 6 bases and 3 bases, there was a span of 11 bases. This CDR3 contains 13 residues. The germline V gene has CDR1 SEHNR and CDR2 FQNEAQ (reference sequence). Here the CDR3 reads CASRQGLDTEAFF. The DNA of the CDR3 is TGTGCCAGCAGACAGGGTCTCGACACTGAAGCTTTCTTT.

The chain links TRBV4-2 to TRBJ2-7; 12 nucleotides align to TRBD2. The germline gives CDR1 LGHNA, CDR2 YNFKEQ. V trimming: 5 bases; J trimming: 7 bases; junction bases outside the gene matches: 9. The CDR3 consists of 15 residues. CDR3 DNA sequence: TGTGCCAGCAGCTCCAGACTAGCGGGAGTGGGTGAGCAGTACTTC. Amino acids: CASSSRLAGVGEQYF.

Ten or more counts support this clonotype. The chain couples TRBV11-2 to TRBJ2-3; a weak D match, TRBD1 (5 bases). From germline, CDR1 is SGHAT and CDR2 FQNNGV. The CDR3 has 13 amino acids. The germline V and J ends were trimmed by 5 bases and 4 bases, with 10 bases remaining between them. The CDR3, as DNA: TGTGCCAGCAGCCAACAGGTTCCAGATACGCAGTATTTT. It encodes CASSQQVPDTQYF.

The table lists this clonotype with many counts. The gene calls are TRBV29-1 and TRBJ2-3; 11 bases line up with TRBD2. The CDR3 length is 14 residues. Trimming at V came to 6 bases and at J to 3 bases, leaving 5 bases not matched to a gene. CDR1 SQVTM and CDR2 ANQGSEA come from the germline V gene. The DNA of the CDR3 is TGCAGCGTGGACACTAGCGGGAGTACAGATACGCAGTATTTT. As protein: CSVDTSGSTDTQYF.

This clonotype occurred many times. V and J are TRBV7-9 and TRBJ1-5; the D gene is possibly TRBD1 (5 bases). The V and J ends lost 7 bases and 5 bases respectively, with 24 bases between them. This CDR3 is built from 17 residues. Germline V gives CDR1 SEHNR, CDR2 FQNEAQ (reference sequence). The CDR3 sequence: CASTSPFGGLHDQPQHF. Here the CDR3 DNA reads TGTGCCAGCACCTCACCTTTCGGGGGACTTCATGATCAGCCCCAGCATTTT.

There are many counts of this clonotype. The chain carries TRBV7-2 and TRBJ2-3; possible D gene TRBD2, 6 bases. Trimming pared 5 bases from V and 0 bases from J, leaving 15 bases between. Germline V lookup: CDR1 SGHTA, CDR2 FQGNSA. The CDR3 runs to 16 residues. This chain's CDR3 is CASSPIGGTSTDTQYF. The CDR3 DNA follows: TGTGCCAGCAGCCCAATCGGCGGGACGAGCACAGATACGCAGTATTTT.

A few counts support this clonotype. The chain couples TRBV24-1 to TRBJ2-1, with 7 nucleotides matching TRBD1. V trimming: 4 bases; J trimming: 4 bases; junction bases outside the gene matches: 6. Germline V lookup: CDR1 KGHDR, CDR2 SFDVKD. The CDR3 sequence is 15 residues long. The CDR3 here is CATSEPTGNYNEQFF. The CDR3 DNA reads as TGTGCCACCAGTGAGCCGACAGGGAATTACAATGAGCAGTTCTTC.

V gene TRBV19 combines with J gene TRBJ2-7; 10 nucleotides line up with TRBD1. The V and J ends lost 3 bases and 2 bases, in that order; junction bases with no gene match: 7. There are 16 residues in the CDR3. The germline gives CDR1 LNHDA, CDR2 SQIVND (reference sequence). The CDR3 bases are TGTGCCAGTAGTATTCAATCCGGGACAGGGGCCTACGAGCAGTACTTC. Translating it yields CASSIQSGTGAYEQYF.

This clonotype showed up many times. This chain connects TRBV2 to TRBJ2-5, with TRBD2 matching over 9 bases. Trimming at V came to 6 bases and at J to 1 base, leaving 6 bases not matched to a gene. This CDR3 has 15 residues. Germline CDR1 is SNHLY and CDR2 is FYNNEI. The CDR3, as DNA: TGTGCCAGCAGACTAGCGGGCCCTGCCCAAGAGACCCAGTACTTC. Translated, it gives CASRLAGPAQETQYF.

Turning to this clonotype: A read error is possible here, since a much larger clone lies one base away. CDR3 in amino acids: CASSWQGVESDQPQHF. In DNA, the CDR3 is TGCGCCAGCAGCTGGCAGGGGGTGGAAAGCGATCAGCCCCAGCATTTT. The V gene is TRBV5-1, the J gene TRBJ1-5; 7 bases map to TRBD1. V lost 3 bases, J lost 5 bases, and 11 bases stayed unmatched. The CDR3 covers 16 residues. Looked up from germline, CDR1 is SGHRS and CDR2 is YFSETQ.

This clonotype was counted at least ten times. V and J are TRBV7-3 and TRBJ2-3; 11 bases map to TRBD1. The junction had 5 bases not matched to a gene; V was cut back by 2 bases and J by 4 bases. From germline, CDR1 is SGHTA and CDR2 FQGTGA. This CDR3 spans 16 amino acids. CDR3 region: CASSLWDRGNPDTQYF. In DNA form, the CDR3 reads TGTGCCAGCAGCTTATGGGACAGGGGGAATCCAGATACGCAGTATTTT.

This clonotype has at least ten counts. The J gene is TRBJ2-3, the V gene TRBV12-3 or TRBV12-4; the D call may be TRBD1 or TRBD2 (5 bases each). Trimming took 3 bases from V and 5 from J, leaving 12 bases between them. The CDR3 totals 14 residues. CDR3 DNA: TGTGCCAGCAGTTTTGGGGGACCGATAGATACGCAGTATTTT. This sequence encodes CASSFGGPIDTQYF.

This chain uses TRBV7-8 with TRBJ2-7, with TRBD2 identical over 16 bases. V trimming: 2 bases; J trimming: 2 bases; junction bases outside the gene matches: 6. Germline CDR1 is SGHVS and CDR2 is FQNEAQ. The CDR3 is 18 amino acids. CDR3: CASSLPGTSGRVTYEQYF. The CDR3 DNA follows: TGTGCCAGCAGCTTACCGGGGACTAGCGGGAGGGTAACCTACGAGCAGTACTTC.